The 27 T cell receptor beta chains presented below share a single source sample, sequenced in a study of blood T cell repertoires in COVID-19. Sequenced by immunoSEQ multiplex PCR; TCRdb stores in-frame clones only, minus some. Of about 84,000 clones detected, approximately 82% appear once; the ten largest clones hold approximately 39%. Sequencing input: peripheral blood. Every receptor here comes from an elderly man with active or convalescent COVID-19.

V gene TRBV3-1 (or the pseudogene TRBV3-2) combines with J gene TRBJ2-5; D is possibly TRBD1 (6 bases). This CDR3 has 13 residues. Trimming shortened V by 7 bases and J by 5 bases, and 14 bases separated the two germline ends. Germline-derived CDR1 and CDR2 are LGHDT and YNNKEL (reference sequence). The CDR3 protein is CASNNRAGETQYF. The DNA of the CDR3 is TGTGCCAGCAACAACAGGGCCGGTGAGACCCAGTACTTC.

The genes are TRBV3-1 (or the pseudogene TRBV3-2) and TRBJ1-2; 9 positions agree with TRBD1. With V trimmed by 4 bases and J by 5 bases, 2 bases remained unmatched. There are 13 residues in the CDR3. Germline loops: CDR1 LGHDT, CDR2 YNNKEL (reference sequence). The CDR3 protein is CASSRGQGYGYTF. The CDR3 DNA follows: TGTGCCAGCAGCCGGGGACAGGGTTATGGCTACACCTTC.

The chain links TRBV27 to TRBJ1-2; D is unclear. V lost 0 bases and J 5 bases, leaving 7 bases between the germline ends. The V gene's germline CDR1 is MNHEY and CDR2 SMNVEV (reference sequence). CDR3 length equals 13 residues. The CDR3 protein is CASSLSPVYGYTF. CDR3 coding DNA: TGTGCCAGCAGTTTATCGCCGGTTTATGGCTACACCTTC.

V gene TRBV2 combines with J gene TRBJ2-7, with D unclear. Looked up from germline, CDR1 is SNHLY and CDR2 is FYNNEI. V was cut by 3 bases and J by 0 bases, with 9 bases left in between. The CDR3 has 14 amino acids. The CDR3 nucleotides read TGTGCCAGCAGTGACTTTCCCGTCTCCTACGAGCAGTACTTC. Translation: CASSDFPVSYEQYF.

DNA for the CDR3: TGTGCCAGCAGTCGCCTACCAGATACGCAGTATTTT. It codes for CASSRLPDTQYF. The rearrangement uses TRBV27 and TRBJ2-3; the D is unclear. The V end was cut by 5 bases, the J end by 4 bases, with 7 bases between. The CDR3 sequence is 12 residues long. Germline assignment: CDR1 MNHEY and CDR2 SMNVEV (reference sequence).

The chain uses TRBV11-3 and TRBJ2-5; a possible D gene is TRBD1 (5 bases). The V and J ends lost 1 base and 4 bases respectively, with 10 bases between them. CDR1 is SGHNT and CDR2 is YENEEA in the germline V gene. The CDR3 loop spans 14 amino acids. CDR3 residues: CASSLGAGSETQYF. The CDR3 coding sequence is TGTGCCAGCAGCTTAGGGGCAGGGTCAGAGACCCAGTACTTC.

J is TRBJ2-1 and V is TRBV29-1; perhaps TRBD2 as D (5 bases). V was trimmed by 3 bases and J by 8 bases, leaving 17 bases between them. CDR3 length: 14 residues. CDR1 and CDR2 from the germline V gene are SQVTM and ANQGSEA. CDR3 sequence reads: CSVDGLPGFHEQFF. CDR3 sequence (DNA): TGCAGCGTTGACGGGTTGCCGGGATTCCATGAGCAGTTCTTC.

The chain combines TRBV19 with TRBJ1-2, with unresolved D. Germline V gene data show CDR1 as LNHDA and CDR2 as SQIVND (reference sequence). V was shortened by 6 bases and J by 4 bases, with 21 bases between the two germline ends. This CDR3 has 16 residues. In DNA form, the CDR3 reads TGTGCCAGTAGCTCCAGCGGATCGCTACGGGTCTATGGCTACACCTTC. Translation: CASSSSGSLRVYGYTF.

The gene calls are TRBV5-1 and TRBJ1-1; TRBD1 matches 10 bases. Trimming cost V 1 base and J 7 bases; bases outside gene matches: 19. The germline gives CDR1 SGHRS, CDR2 YFSETQ. The CDR3 spans 19 residues. The CDR3 here is CASSLMRGVYETGGGEAFF. CDR3 nucleotides: TGCGCCAGCAGCTTGATGAGAGGGGTTTATGAGACAGGGGGCGGTGAAGCTTTCTTT.

This clone has only a few counts. V is TRBV5-5 and J is TRBJ1-1; no clear D gene. Between the trimmed V and J ends, which lost 0 bases and 1 base, there was a span of 13 bases. Germline assignment: CDR1 SGHKS and CDR2 YYEKEE (reference sequence). The CDR3 totals 16 residues. The CDR3 is CASSLVGLGGNTEAFF. In DNA, the CDR3 is TGTGCCAGCAGCTTGGTCGGGTTAGGCGGGAACACTGAAGCTTTCTTT.

The genes are TRBV5-5 and TRBJ1-2; 8 bases map to TRBD1. The germline V gene encodes CDR1 SGHKS and CDR2 YYEKEE (reference sequence). CDR3 length equals 15 residues. V shed 3 bases, J shed 0 bases, and the junction held 4 bases outside the gene matches. CDR3 residues: CASSWDRKANYGYTF. The CDR3 coding sequence is TGTGCCAGCAGCTGGGACAGGAAAGCTAACTATGGCTACACCTTC.

J is TRBJ2-3 and V is TRBV5-8; TRBD2 matches 11 bases. Germline CDR1 SGHTS, CDR2 YDEGEE. The CDR3 runs 17 residues. J was trimmed by 2 bases and V by 3 bases; bases with no gene match: 8. The CDR3 spells CASSSRLAGSYTDTQYF. In nucleotides, the CDR3 is TGTGCCAGCAGCTCCAGACTAGCGGGATCCTACACAGATACGCAGTATTTT.

The chain's CDR3 is CASSLGTGVYEQYF. CDR3 sequence (DNA): TGTGCCAGCTCACTGGGGACAGGGGTCTACGAGCAGTACTTC. The chain uses TRBV18 and TRBJ2-7, with 10 bases lining up with TRBD1. The CDR3 length is 14 residues. V was pared by 4 bases and J by 3 bases, with 3 bases of the junction left unmatched. Germline V CDR1 and CDR2: KGHSH, LQKENI.

The sample holds a few counts of this clone. The V and J genes are TRBV18 and TRBJ2-7, with TRBD2 identical over 8 bases. In germline, CDR1 is KGHSH, CDR2 LQKENI. Trimming at V came to 5 bases and at J to 3 bases, leaving 3 bases not matched to a gene. CDR3 length: 13 residues. CDR3 sequence (DNA): TGTGCCAGCTCATCGACTAGCGTCTACGAGCAGTACTTC. It translates to CASSSTSVYEQYF.

This clone was seen a single time. The chain carries TRBV2 and TRBJ1-2, with TRBD1 matching over 9 bases. Germline V gene lookup returns CDR1 SNHLY and CDR2 FYNNEI. The CDR3 is 14 amino acids. J was trimmed by 2 bases and V by 5 bases; bases with no gene match: 3. The CDR3 sequence: CASSRQGGNYGYTF. The DNA for the CDR3 is TGTGCCAGCAGTAGACAGGGGGGAAACTATGGCTACACCTTC.

The rearrangement links TRBV7-6 to TRBJ2-1, with D possibly matching TRBD1 (6 bases). V was trimmed by 5 bases and J by 4 bases, leaving 15 bases between them. Germline assignment: CDR1 SGHVS and CDR2 FNYEAQ. The CDR3 sequence is 15 residues long. CDR3 in DNA: TGTGCCAGCAGCATAACCGGGACAAATTACAATGAGCAGTTCTTC. Translated, it gives CASSITGTNYNEQFF.

This clone appeared a few times. The genes are TRBV19 and TRBJ2-1; D is possibly TRBD2 (5 bases). The CDR3 consists of 15 residues. V lost 9 bases, J lost 8 bases, and 23 bases lay in between. Germline V CDR1 and CDR2: LNHDA, SQIVND (reference sequence). DNA of the CDR3: TGTGCCAGCGATGATAACGGGATAGGTGGCTATGAGCAGTTCTTC. Translated, it gives CASDDNGIGGYEQFF.

The CDR3 loop is CASSEQDNSPLHF. CDR3 nucleotides: TGCGCCAGCAGTGAACAGGATAATTCACCCCTCCACTTT. The genes are TRBV5-1 and TRBJ1-6, with D maybe TRBD1 (5 bases). V was cut by 5 bases and J by 5 bases, with 8 bases left in between. CDR1 is SGHRS and CDR2 is YFSETQ in the germline V gene. This CDR3 is 13 amino acids long.

The rearrangement joins TRBV5-4 to TRBJ2-7; D not resolved. The germline gives CDR1 SGHNT, CDR2 YYREEE (reference sequence). V was trimmed by 4 bases and J by 3 bases, leaving 11 bases between them. The CDR3 is 13 residues long. In DNA form, the CDR3 reads TGTGCCAGCAGCGGGTCACAGAGCTACGAGCAGTACTTC. Translating it yields CASSGSQSYEQYF. The full variable domain, completed using reference TRBV5-4 and TRBJ2-7, is ETGVTQSPTHLIKTRGQQVTLRCSSQSGHNTVSWYQQALGQGPQFIFQYYREEENGRGNFPPRFSGLQFPNYSSELNVNALELDDSALYLCASSGSQSYEQYFGPGTRLTVT.

The chain is built from TRBV27 and TRBJ2-4, with a tentative D call TRBD2 (6 bases). The germline V gene has CDR1 MNHEY and CDR2 SMNVEV (reference sequence). Trimming left V 2 bases short and J 7 bases short, with 15 bases between. The CDR3 has 15 residues. The CDR3 loop reads CASSLGGGGWNIQYF. CDR3 DNA: TGTGCCAGCAGTTTAGGAGGTGGGGGGTGGAACATTCAGTACTTC.

The genes are TRBV5-6 and TRBJ2-7, with D unresolved. Germline CDR1 reads SGHDT; CDR2 reads YYEEEE. There are 12 residues in the CDR3. V was clipped by 0 bases and J by 4 bases, with 5 bases between them. In DNA form, the CDR3 reads TGTGCCAGCAGCTTGGCCAAATACGAGCAGTACTTC. Translated, it gives CASSLAKYEQYF.

This chain uses TRBV2 with TRBJ1-5; D is unresolved. The V gene's germline CDR1 is SNHLY and CDR2 FYNNEI. CDR3 length: 14 residues. Trimming left V 6 bases short and J 3 bases short, with 12 bases between. Written as DNA, the CDR3 is TGTGCCAGCAGCTCCTCTGTTGTCAATCAGCCCCAGCATTTT. As protein: CASSSSVVNQPQHF.

V and J are TRBV11-3 and TRBJ2-5; TRBD1 agrees at 11 bases. This CDR3 has 16 amino acids. V trimming: 5 bases; J trimming: 5 bases; junction bases outside the gene matches: 10. Germline V lookup: CDR1 SGHNT, CDR2 YENEEA. In nucleotides, the CDR3 is TGTGCCAGCAGCCATCCTACTCGGGACAGGGGGGAGACCCAGTACTTC. It specifies CASSHPTRDRGETQYF.

This chain connects TRBV9 to TRBJ2-1; 7 positions agree with TRBD1. V lost 4 bases, J lost 3 bases, and 10 bases stayed unmatched. Germline V gene data show CDR1 as SGDLS and CDR2 as YYNGEE. CDR3 size: 16 residues. The CDR3: CASSFTGTVGYNEQFF. CDR3 in DNA: TGTGCCAGCAGCTTTACCGGGACAGTAGGCTACAATGAGCAGTTCTTC.

V gene TRBV10-2 combines with J gene TRBJ2-5; 7 bases agree with TRBD2. Germline V CDR1 and CDR2: WSHSY, SAAADI. Trimming cost V 2 bases and J 5 bases; bases outside gene matches: 5. This CDR3 region has 14 residues. CDR3: CASSEPWGGETQYF. DNA for the CDR3: TGCGCCAGCAGTGAGCCCTGGGGGGGGGAGACCCAGTACTTC.

This sequence joins TRBV10-1 and TRBJ2-2; TRBD2 is a possible D gene (5 bases). Trimming shortened V by 1 base and J by 5 bases, and 14 bases separated the two germline ends. Germline lookup yields CDR1 WNHNN and CDR2 SYGVQD (reference sequence). This CDR3 is 16 amino acids long. The DNA for the CDR3 is TGCGCCAGCAGTGAGTATCCTGGTGGAGGAACCGGGGAGCTGTTTTTT. This sequence encodes CASSEYPGGGTGELFF.

V gene TRBV20-1 combines with J gene TRBJ1-5; 9 bases agree with TRBD1. In germline, CDR1 is DFQATT, CDR2 SNEGSKA (reference sequence). CDR3 size: 14 residues. V shed 3 bases, J shed 6 bases, and the junction held 6 bases outside the gene matches. Here the CDR3 DNA reads TGCAGTGCTAGTCACGGACAGGGGTTTCAGCCCCAGCATTTT. Protein sequence: CSASHGQGFQPQHF.